This T cell receptor beta chain came from a study of T cell clones after liver transplantation. Study-level findings and limits: Small, mixed patient groups and varying post-transplant times limit these conclusions.

Generated by immunoSEQ multiplex PCR, the TCRdb table keeps only in-frame clones and is missing some. The table has fewer than 110,000 clones, about 88% seen once. CDR1 is LNHDA, CDR2 SQIVND, per germline (reference sequence). V was pared by 6 bases and J by 4 bases, with 12 bases between. This CDR3 spans 13 amino acids. This clone has a count of ten or more. Antigen: not known. The genes are TRBV19 and TRBJ1-2; D is uncertain. Sequences were derived from CD4+ T cells from blood, sampled approximately 43 months after liver transplant. The sequence was obtained from a human patient who received a liver transplant. The T cells may come from the graft donor. This CDR3 is CASSPDTGYGYTF. The DNA of the CDR3 is TGTGCCAGTAGCCCCGACACTGGCTATGGCTACACCTTC. The entire variable domain, with the rest obtained from reference TRBV19 and TRBJ1-2, is as follows: DGGITQSPKYLFRKEGQNVTLSCEQNLNHDAMYWYRQDPGQGLRLIYYSQIVNDFQKGDIAEGYSVSREKKESFPLTVTSAQKNPTAFYLCASSPDTGYGYTFGSGTRLTVV.